These 6 T cell receptor beta chains were all obtained from the same sample, sequenced in a study of blood T cell repertoires in COVID-19. The assay was immunoSEQ multiplex PCR, and TCRdb's table has in-frame clones only and misses some. The sample yields about 370,000 clones, nearly 90% seen once. The material sequenced was peripheral blood. Every receptor here comes from a man younger than 35 with active or convalescent COVID-19.

The J gene is TRBJ1-2, the V gene TRBV6-2 or TRBV6-3; D gene ambiguous. From germline, CDR1 is MNHEY and CDR2 SVGEGT. The CDR3 spans 13 residues. Trimming pared 4 bases from V and 2 bases from J, leaving 8 bases between. Here the CDR3 reads CASSSSRNYGYTF. Written as DNA, the CDR3 is TGTGCCAGCAGTTCCTCTAGAAACTATGGCTACACCTTC.

V and J are TRBV24-1 and TRBJ2-1, with 8 bases fitting TRBD2. Germline V lookup: CDR1 KGHDR, CDR2 SFDVKD. J lost 3 bases, V lost 2 bases, and 5 bases had no gene match. The CDR3 sequence is 16 residues long. The CDR3 loop reads CATSDSSGRVYNEQFF. The CDR3 region has the DNA TGTGCCACCAGTGATTCGAGCGGGAGAGTCTACAATGAGCAGTTCTTC.

The CDR3 DNA reads TGTGCCAGCAGCTTATCTCACAGGGACAGAGATACGCAGTATTTT. The encoded protein is CASSLSHRDRDTQYF. The chain links TRBV7-2 to TRBJ2-3; 7 nucleotides line up with TRBD1. V lost 2 bases to trimming and J lost 5 bases; unmatched junction nucleotides: 7. Germline V lookup: CDR1 SGHTA, CDR2 FQGNSA. The CDR3 runs 15 residues.

The V and J genes are TRBV6-2 or TRBV6-3 and TRBJ1-3; tentative D call: TRBD1 (6 bases). This CDR3 spans 17 amino acids. Trimming stripped 2 bases from V and 0 bases from J, with 14 bases between. Per the germline V gene, CDR1 is MNHEY and CDR2 is SVGEGT. CDR3 sequence: CASSYTVRGGSGNTIYF. DNA for the CDR3: TGTGCCAGCAGTTACACTGTACGAGGGGGCTCTGGAAACACCATATATTTT.

The chain combines TRBV28 with TRBJ1-1; tentatively, D is TRBD1 (6 bases). CDR3 length: 12 residues. The germline gives CDR1 MDHEN, CDR2 SYDVKM. Trimming shortened V by 8 bases and J by 8 bases, and 15 bases separated the two germline ends. Here the CDR3 DNA reads TGTGCCAGCGGGCCAGGGGTGGGAGAAGCTTTCTTT. Its protein product is CASGPGVGEAFF.

This clone was seen just once. V and J are TRBV28 and TRBJ2-1; tentative D call: TRBD1 (5 bases). In germline, CDR1 is MDHEN, CDR2 SYDVKM. The CDR3 length is 12 residues. V was clipped by 5 bases and J by 9 bases, with 11 bases between them. The CDR3, as DNA: TGTGCCAGCAGTCCCAGGGTTGGTGAGCAGTTCTTC. This sequence encodes CASSPRVGEQFF.